This TCR beta chain was profiled in a study of T cell clusters in autoimmune cytopenias. Each sample's input was roughly 250 ng genomic DNA, some 34,000 genome equivalents. The CDR3 covers 14 residues. Germline assignment: CDR1 SGHAT and CDR2 FQDESV (reference sequence). By frequency, this clonotype is medium-sized. The antigen is unknown. One tube held mixed TRB-A and TRB-B primer pools for touch-down PCR. TCRdb derives one entry per CDR3 protein from the multiplex PCR reads, leaving out DNA. The sample spans about 15,000 distinct CDR3 sequences; the ten largest clones claim 3% to 4.5%. Overall study findings and caveats: Comparing secondary cytopenia with chronic lymphocytic leukemia showed no cluster-lack signature, apparently masked by lymphoma repertoire.

The data were also submitted as part of a second study, on T cell repertoires in aging, cancer and after chemotherapy. As that study records: Repeat sampling of healthy donors over several months to years showed clear clonal overlap.

Specimen: peripheral blood. The clonotype originates from a human donor in good health. The genes are TRBV11-1 and TRBJ2-3; TCRdb indicates TRBD2, and absent DNA this call remains unverified. CDR3 in amino acids: CASSSGRRTDTQYF.